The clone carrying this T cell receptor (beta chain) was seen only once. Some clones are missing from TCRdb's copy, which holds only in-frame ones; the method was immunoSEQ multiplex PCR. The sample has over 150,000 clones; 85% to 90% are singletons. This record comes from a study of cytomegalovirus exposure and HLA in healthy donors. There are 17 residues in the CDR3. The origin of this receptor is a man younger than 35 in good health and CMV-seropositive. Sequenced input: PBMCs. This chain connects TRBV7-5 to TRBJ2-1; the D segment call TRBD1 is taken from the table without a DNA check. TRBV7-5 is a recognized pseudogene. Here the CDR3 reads CARSLSPSRVVGYEQFF. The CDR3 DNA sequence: TGTGCCAGAAGCCTATCCCCCTCCAGGGTGGTAGGTTATGAGCAGTTCTTC.